Below are 5 T cell receptor beta chains sequenced from a single sample in a study of T cell responses to AZD1222 COVID-19 vaccine. Sequencing was performed with immunoSEQ multiplex PCR; in TCRdb, only in-frame clones are kept and a portion is missing. The repertoire holds 50,000 or so clones, with 70% to 90% as singletons. The sample in question was peripheral blood, obtained 28 days after the second AZD1222 dose. Receptors originate from an adult who received the AZD1222 COVID-19 vaccine.

V usage is TRBV6-1 and J usage is TRBJ1-3; D is possibly TRBD1 (6 bases). Germline-derived CDR1 and CDR2 are MNHNS and SASEGT. The CDR3 is 15 residues long. The V end lost 2 bases, the J end lost 2 bases, and 10 bases lay between the germline ends. CDR3 sequence (DNA): TGTGCCAGCAGTGAATATCCAGGGGCTGGAAACACCATATATTTT. It yields the protein CASSEYPGAGNTIYF.

This clone was seen just once. CDR3 sequence: CASSEALGLGEQYF. Written as DNA, the CDR3 is TGTGCCAGCAGTGAAGCGCTAGGGTTGGGCGAGCAGTACTTC. The rearrangement joins TRBV2 to TRBJ2-7; D is unclear. Trimming left V 0 bases short and J 6 bases short, with 12 bases between. The CDR3 length is 14 residues. The V gene's germline CDR1 is SNHLY and CDR2 FYNNEI.

The chain couples TRBV9 to TRBJ2-2; 12 nucleotides line up with TRBD2. Germline loops: CDR1 SGDLS, CDR2 YYNGEE. CDR3 length: 19 amino acids. V shed 4 bases and J 0 bases; nucleotides not matched to a gene: 10. The CDR3 sequence is CASSHTSGGTTTNTGELFF. The CDR3 nucleotides are TGTGCCAGCAGCCACACTAGCGGGGGGACCACAACGAACACCGGGGAGCTGTTTTTT.

The genes are TRBV6-5 and TRBJ2-1, with D maybe TRBD1 (6 bases). Germline V gene data show CDR1 as MNHEY and CDR2 as SVGAGI. V lost 8 bases and J lost 6, with 14 bases in between. The CDR3 contains 13 residues. The CDR3 loop reads CASLGTGTNEQFF. The DNA for the CDR3 is TGTGCCAGCTTGGGAACAGGGACCAATGAGCAGTTCTTC.

In its sample, this clone ranks as medium-sized. This CDR3 is CASSPLGHLTEAFF. The CDR3 DNA is TGTGCCAGCAGCCCCTTGGGACATCTCACTGAAGCTTTCTTT. The chain uses TRBV28 and TRBJ1-1; D perhaps matches TRBD1 (6 bases). The germline gives CDR1 MDHEN, CDR2 SYDVKM. V gave up 6 bases and J gave up 4 bases, with 15 bases separating them. CDR3 length: 14 residues.